A selection of T cell receptor beta chains follows, all from one sample in a study of regulatory T cells in long-lasting Graves disease. TCRdb itself ran the multiplex PCR reads through MiXCR, one entry per CDR3 protein. The table records about 460,000 distinct CDR3 sequences, around 15% of them present only once. The sample also formed part of further work on T cells in Graves' hyperthyroidism and ophthalmopathy.

The input for sequencing was peripheral blood mononuclear cells (PBMCs), taken at new diagnosis, from a patient treated with antithyroid drugs. The receptors derive from a woman aged 50 to 60 with Graves disease. The CDR3 runs from the conserved cysteine through the conserved F or W. Fields, in order: V gene, J gene, D gene, clone size, CDR3 protein, CDR3 DNA. A D gene is named only where the DNA matches it firmly. Rows may omit the clone size; those that give it use once, few, many or a size class.

TRBV9,TRBJ2-7,TRBD2,few,CASSVGGTSIYEQYF,TGTGCCAGCAGCGTAGGCGGGACTAGCATCTACGAGCAGTACTTC
TRBV7-9,TRBJ2-3,NA,many,CASSLDGGFLDTQYF,TGTGCCAGCAGCTTAGATGGAGGGTTCCTCGATACGCAGTATTTT
TRBV29-1,TRBJ1-2,TRBD1,many,CSVGQPVGKNYGYTF,TGCAGCGTGGGACAGCCGGTCGGGAAGAACTATGGCTACACCTTC
TRBV30,TRBJ2-2,NA,many,CACHSNTGELFF,TGTGCCTGCCATTCGAACACCGGGGAGCTGTTTTTT
TRBV20-1,TRBJ2-7,TRBD1,many,CSATPYSGTGYFYEQYF,TGCAGTGCTACCCCTTATTCTGGGACAGGGTACTTCTACGAGCAGTACTTC
TRBV29-1,TRBJ2-5,TRBD2,NA,CSALGTSGRALSETQYF,TGCAGCGCCTTGGGGACTAGCGGGAGGGCCCTGTCAGAGACCCAGTACTTC
TRBV24-1,TRBJ2-1,TRBD1,NA,CATSDQTGSEYNEQFF,TGTGCCACCAGTGATCAGACAGGGTCGGAGTACAATGAGCAGTTCTTC
TRBV11-2,TRBJ2-2,TRBD1,many,CASSSSAWSGQGNTGELFF,TGTGCCAGCAGCTCATCAGCGTGGTCGGGACAGGGGAACACCGGGGAGCTGTTTTTT
TRBV11-2,TRBJ1-2,TRBD1,few,CASRGGSDRANYGYTF,TGTGCCAGCAGGGGGGGGTCGGACAGGGCTAACTATGGCTACACCTTC
TRBV28,TRBJ1-4,NA,many,CASSLDWTNEKLFF,TGTGCCAGCAGTCTTGATTGGACAAATGAAAAACTGTTTTTT
TRBV2,TRBJ2-2,NA,many,CASSVLQDTGELFF,TGTGCCAGCAGTGTCCTACAGGACACCGGGGAGCTGTTTTTT
TRBV19,TRBJ2-1,TRBD2,NA,CASRGTSGIEQFF,TGTGCCAGTAGAGGGACTAGCGGGATTGAGCAGTTCTTC
TRBV7-3,TRBJ1-1,TRBD1,NA,CASSRGQGTEAFF,TGTGCCAGCAGCCGAGGACAGGGTACTGAAGCTTTCTTT
TRBV13,TRBJ2-7,NA,few,CASSLGQEAYEQYF,TGTGCCAGCAGCTTAGGTCAGGAAGCCTACGAGCAGTACTTC
TRBV10-3,TRBJ1-4,TRBD1,NA,CAIRDRGGEKLLF,TGTGCCATCAGAGACAGGGGCGGTGAAAAACTGTTGTTT
TRBV28,TRBJ2-1,TRBD1,many,CASSLVGTGNNEQFF,TGTGCCAGCAGTTTAGTGGGGACAGGTAACAATGAGCAGTTCTTC
TRBV7-2,TRBJ2-3,TRBD2,few,CASSAATTSSGSPDTQYF,TGTGCCAGCAGCGCCGCGACTACCTCTAGCGGGAGCCCAGATACGCAGTATTTT
TRBV20-1,TRBJ2-1,NA,many,CSAREEGAFYNEQFF,TGCAGTGCTAGAGAGGAGGGGGCATTCTACAATGAGCAGTTCTTC
TRBV18,TRBJ2-1,NA,many,CASSQARNNEQFF,TGTGCCAGCTCCCAAGCTCGGAACAATGAGCAGTTCTTC
TRBV10-3,TRBJ1-2,NA,many,CAISETPRGYTF,TGTGCCATCAGTGAGACCCCTCGAGGCTACACCTTC
TRBV30,TRBJ2-1,TRBD1,NA,CAWSVQVGTGGFCEQFF,TGTGCCTGGAGTGTACAAGTCGGGACAGGGGGCTTTTGTGAGCAGTTCTTC
TRBV7-9,TRBJ2-6,NA,few,CASSRIFGANVLTF,TGTGCCAGCAGCCGAATTTTTGGGGCCAACGTCCTGACTTTC
TRBV6-1,TRBJ2-2,NA,NA,CASKVDPTGELFF,TGTGCCAGCAAGGTAGACCCCACCGGGGAGCTGTTTTTT
TRBV19,TRBJ2-7,TRBD2,NA,CASSIPGLGYEQYF,TGTGCCAGTAGTATCCCGGGACTAGGCTACGAGCAGTACTTC
TRBV20-1,TRBJ1-1,NA,many,CSASQGTEAFF,TGCAGTGCTAGCCAGGGCACTGAAGCTTTCTTT
TRBV2,TRBJ2-1,NA,many,CASNTEGLHNEQFF,TGTGCCAGCAACACCGAGGGACTTCACAATGAGCAGTTCTTC
TRBV20-1,TRBJ2-2,NA,few,CSAPGLGKSGTGELFF,TGCAGTGCCCCGGGCCTAGGCAAGTCGGGCACCGGGGAGCTGTTTTTT
TRBV13,TRBJ2-7,NA,NA,CASSLGQGASGYSYEQYF,TGTGCCAGCAGCTTGGGACAGGGTGCTAGCGGGTACTCCTACGAGCAGTACTTC
TRBV10-1,TRBJ2-1,TRBD2,NA,CASSSGSTDEQFF,TGCGCCAGCAGTAGCGGGAGTACGGATGAGCAGTTCTTC
TRBV6-1,TRBJ1-1,NA,many,CASSLRVGTEAFF,TGTGCCAGCAGTCTCAGGGTCGGCACTGAAGCTTTCTTT
TRBV18,TRBJ1-6,NA,few,CASSPLGRNNSPLHF,TGTGCCAGCTCACCATTAGGCAGAAATAATTCACCCCTCCACTTT
TRBV14,TRBJ1-4,NA,few,CASSQDLILGRAREKLFF,TGTGCCAGCAGCCAAGATCTCATATTGGGCAGGGCCCGGGAAAAACTGTTTTTT
TRBV12-3/TRBV12-4,TRBJ2-2,TRBD2,many,CASGSSGRPGELFF,TGTGCCAGCGGTTCTAGCGGGAGACCCGGGGAGCTGTTTTTT
TRBV27,TRBJ1-1,TRBD1,many,CASSLSFGQANTEAFF,TGTGCCAGCAGTTTATCTTTTGGACAGGCGAACACTGAAGCTTTCTTT
TRBV7-9,TRBJ2-7,NA,few,CASSLRGASGQYF,TGTGCCAGCAGCTTACGAGGGGCAAGCGGACAGTACTTC